These T cell receptor beta chains were read from a single sample in a study of cytomegalovirus exposure and HLA in healthy donors. Sequencing was performed with immunoSEQ multiplex PCR; in TCRdb, only in-frame clones are kept and a portion is missing. The profile shows approximately 110,000 clones, around three quarters of them singletons. The source material was PBMCs. All receptors come from a man in his fifties in good health and CMV-seropositive. Each CDR3 is given without its conserved first and last residue. A D gene is named only where the DNA matches it firmly.

cdr3_length	v_call	d_call	cdr3_aa
10	TRBV13	TRBD2	ATSGSSYEQY
12	TRBV5-4	TRBD1	ASSSTGVLYGYT
11	TRBV15	.	ATSMAGNQPQH
12	TRBV5-1	TRBD2	ASSSLTSSYEQY
15	TRBV12-5	TRBD1	ASGLVRWDRMNTEAF
12	TRBV5-1	TRBD2	ASSTTSGRETQY
11	TRBV19	TRBD1	ASSAETGGEAF
11	TRBV29-1	TRBD1	SVVTGTNTEAF
14	TRBV10-3	TRBD1	AISAGQGARSGEAF
13	TRBV4-1	TRBD1	ASSSPGQATYEQY
12	TRBV27	.	ASSVGGGNTEAF
13	TRBV10-1	.	ASRFSWRGTDTQY
13	TRBV11-2	TRBD2	ASSLGLAGAYEQY
9	TRBV11-2	.	ASSLREEQY
12	TRBV7-3	.	ASSLTRSGAGYT
11	TRBV21-1	.	ASTGTAPTTQY
12	TRBV7-2	.	ASSLAGGLDTQY
12	TRBV18	.	ASSPGAGNTEAF